This T cell receptor beta chain appears in the sequencing data of a study of blood T cell repertoires in COVID-19. As for the study in general: In each case, the material was cDNA or gDNA derived from T cells, B-cell-depleted T cells, or PBMCs.

Authors' data handling: Amplified reference gene primers provided the basis for estimating nucleated cell counts. Assay used: immunoSEQ multiplex PCR; TCRdb lists only in-frame clones, some missing. The V and J calls and clone size were taken over from that table, and D and trimming were inferred from the DNA. The sample contains hundreds of thousands of clones, 75% to 90% of which appear only once. What was sequenced was PBMCs or T cells enriched from blood (not recorded which). This clonotype was obtained from a man in his fifties or sixties who had recovered from COVID-19.

CDR3 DNA: TGTGCCAGCAGTACAGACAGGGGGCCGGTAGCGGGAGTTTCCTACGAGCAGTACTTC. Translated: CASSTDRGPVAGVSYEQYF. This chain connects TRBV28 to TRBJ2-7; a possible D gene is TRBD1 (10 bases). V lost 5 bases, J lost 1 base, and 27 bases lay in between. CDR3 length: 19 amino acids. The germline CDR1 and CDR2 sequences are MDHEN and SYDVKM.